Listed below are T cell receptor beta chains from one sample, sequenced in a study of CD8+CD57+ T cells in acquired aplastic anemia. TCRdb re-called the reads with MiXCR, one entry per CDR3 protein. This sample yields 90,000 to 120,000 distinct CDR3 sequences, of which less than 65% are seen a single time; roughly 31% belongs to the top ten. Sequencing was carried out using sorted CD4+, CD8+, or CD8+CD57+ T cells (not recorded which) from PBMCs. The receptors stem from a human donor in good health, serving as a control. The CDR3 runs from the conserved cysteine through the conserved F or W. Each record gives: V gene, D gene, J gene, clone size, CDR3 DNA, CDR3 protein. The D gene is left open where the match is weak. Where a row states a size, it is once, few, many or the class of an expanded clone; other rows omit it.

>TRBV20-1|.|TRBJ2-7|.
TGCAGTGCTAGGACTTCAGGAAACTCCTACGAGCAGTACTTC
CSARTSGNSYEQYF
>TRBV10-3|TRBD1|TRBJ1-1|many
TGTGCCATCAGTGAGGGGACAGGGGGACTACTTGAAGCTTTCTTT
CAISEGTGGLLEAFF
>TRBV11-1|.|TRBJ2-1|many
TGTGCCAGCAGCAAGCTATTAACCGACAATGAGCAGTTCTTC
CASSKLLTDNEQFF
>TRBV7-3|TRBD2|TRBJ2-1|.
TGTGCCAGCAGCTTCTCAAGCGGGGGGTTCGGCTACAATGAGCAGTTCTTC
CASSFSSGGFGYNEQFF
>TRBV10-3|.|TRBJ1-1|.
TGTGCCAGCAGTCCGGTAGGGGTGCCTGAAGCTTTCTTT
CASSPVGVPEAFF
>TRBV4-3|TRBD2|TRBJ2-1|many
TGCGCCAGCAGCCAAGAGCGACTCGCGGGGGATGAGCAGTTCTTC
CASSQERLAGDEQFF
>TRBV19|.|TRBJ1-5|.
TGTGCCAGTAGAGGTGGGGGTCAGCCCCAGCATTTT
CASRGGGQPQHF
>TRBV29-1|.|TRBJ1-3|.
TGCAGCGTTGATAGGGGAGGAAACACCATATATTTT
CSVDRGGNTIYF
>TRBV2|.|TRBJ1-5|.
TGTGCCAGCAGCGCAGGACAAGTCAATCAGCCCCAGCATTTT
CASSAGQVNQPQHF
>TRBV20-1|.|TRBJ1-2|.
TGCAGTGCTAGTATTCAGGCCTACGCTAACTATGGCTACACCTTC
CSASIQAYANYGYTF
>TRBV10-3|.|TRBJ1-6|.
TGTGCCACAAAGGGCAGGGAATCCTATAATTCACCCCTCCACTTT
CATKGRESYNSPLHF
>TRBV5-6|.|TRBJ2-7|many
TGTGCCAGCAGCTTCTTGTCGGAGGGCTCCGAGCAGTACTTC
CASSFLSEGSEQYF
>TRBV6-4|.|TRBJ1-1|many
TGTGCCAGCAGTGAAATCGAGTTACAGAACACTGAAGCTTTCTTT
CASSEIELQNTEAFF
>TRBV12-3/TRBV12-4|.|TRBJ2-1|many
TGTGCCAGCAGTCCCCTCTTGCGGAATGAGCAGTTCTTC
CASSPLLRNEQFF